In its sample, the clone carrying this T cell receptor (beta chain) was seen a few times. Its antigen is not identified. The germline gives CDR1 SGHAT, CDR2 FQNNGV. V was pared by 5 bases and J by 2 bases, with 15 bases between. CDR3 length: 16 amino acids. Repertoires were generated with immunoSEQ multiplex PCR, while TCRdb's copy carries only in-frame clones and drops some. The table lists around 58,000 clones, 75% to 90% of them singletons. The data originate from a study of OX40 agonist ivuxolimab in advanced cancers. For the study at large: Patients received intravenous ivuxolimab every 2 weeks at 0.01 to 10 mg/kg.

Excluded were patients having autoimmune disease history or systemic immunosuppression. Study-wide results and caveats: Clonal expansion was seen in CD4+ and CD8+ blood T cells by week 6 at 0.1 to 3.0 mg/kg. Among expanded peripheral T cells, antigen specificity went undetermined.

The sequence was collected from an adult with an advanced solid tumor such as melanoma, head and neck, liver or kidney cancer. This sequence joins TRBV11-2 and TRBJ2-2; no clear D gene. The sample was CD4+ or CD8+ T cells sorted from blood, taken in a trial of the OX40 agonist ivuxolimab. CDR3 protein: CASSPAASRNTGELFF. CDR3 nucleotide sequence: TGTGCCAGCAGCCCTGCAGCCTCTAGAAACACCGGGGAGCTGTTTTTT.